This TCR beta chain emerged from a study of blood T cells in healthy people across ages. A J-beta primer mix and a sample-barcoded 5' primer were used in a second PCR of roughly 6 to 11 cycles. Each CDR3 protein gets one entry after TCRdb re-called the 5' RACE reads with MiXCR. The sample has some 1 million distinct CDR3 sequences, less than 50% seen once. The CDR3 has 13 amino acids. V was shortened by 4 bases and J by 4 bases, with 14 bases between the two germline ends. Germline CDR1 is DFQATT and CDR2 is SNEGSKA (reference sequence). The V gene is TRBV20-1, the J gene TRBJ2-7, with D possibly being TRBD2 (6 bases). The sequenced material came from blood. This receptor was taken from a woman aged 60 to 75 in good health. Here the CDR3 reads CSATEGISYEQYF. Written as DNA, the CDR3 is TGCAGTGCTACGGAGGGAATAAGTTACGAGCAGTACTTC.